The clone carrying this T cell receptor beta chain is a singleton in its sample. The method was immunoSEQ multiplex PCR; TCRdb's version includes in-frame clones alone and lacks a portion of them. The table lists about 200,000 clones, 83% of them singletons. The sample originates from a study of blood T cell repertoires in COVID-19. Study-wide context: COVID-19 samples collected from the United States, Italy and Spain covered acute and convalescent phases.

All enrollees were about 18 to 100 years old and from about two dozen US areas. Participants reported their clinical history, and cohort assignment relied on those reports. No more than 2 weeks before study entry, exposed participants had met a case of COVID-19. The TCR comes from a woman between 50 and 59 years old who had been exposed to COVID-19. Sequenced: PBMCs or T cells enriched from blood (not recorded which).

Here the CDR3 DNA reads TGTGCCAGCAGCCAAGATTTGAGGCGGCGGGGGGGGAACACCGGGGAGCTGTTTTTT. Protein sequence: CASSQDLRRRGGNTGELFF. V is TRBV3-1 (or the pseudogene TRBV3-2) and J is TRBJ2-2, with 9 bases fitting TRBD2. V trimming: 0 bases; J trimming: 1 base; junction bases outside the gene matches: 9. The CDR3 totals 19 residues. CDR1 and CDR2 from the germline V gene are LGHDT and YNNKEL (reference sequence).